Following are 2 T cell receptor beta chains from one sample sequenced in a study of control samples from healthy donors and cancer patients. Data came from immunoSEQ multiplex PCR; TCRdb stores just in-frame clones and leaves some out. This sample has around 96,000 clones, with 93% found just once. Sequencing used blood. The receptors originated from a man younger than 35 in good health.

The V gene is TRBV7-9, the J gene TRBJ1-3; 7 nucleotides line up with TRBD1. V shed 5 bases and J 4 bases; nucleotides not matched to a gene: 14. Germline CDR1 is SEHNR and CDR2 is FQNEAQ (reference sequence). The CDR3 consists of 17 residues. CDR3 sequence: CASSPRTGQLSGNTIYF. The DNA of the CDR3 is TGTGCCAGCAGCCCTAGGACGGGACAGTTATCGGGAAACACCATATATTTT.

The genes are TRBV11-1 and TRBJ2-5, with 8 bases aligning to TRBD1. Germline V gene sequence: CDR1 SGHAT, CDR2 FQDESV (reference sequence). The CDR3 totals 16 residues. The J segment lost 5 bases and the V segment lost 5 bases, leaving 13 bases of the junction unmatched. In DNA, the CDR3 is TGTGCCAGCAGCCTACTCGGACAGGGTATAACGGAGACCCAGTACTTC. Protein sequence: CASSLLGQGITETQYF. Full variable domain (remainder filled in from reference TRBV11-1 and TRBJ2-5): EAEVAQSPRYKITEKSQAVAFWCDPISGHATLYWYRQILGQGPELLVQFQDESVVDDSQLPKDRFSAERLKGVDSTLKIQPAELGDSAMYLCASSLLGQGITETQYFGPGTRLLVL.